This T cell receptor beta chain was identified in a study of blood T cell repertoires in COVID-19. Background on the study: Sites across the United States, Italy and Spain contributed samples from acute and convalescent COVID-19. Sources were T cells, B-cell-depleted T cells, or PBMCs; the material itself was cDNA or gDNA.

This CDR3 contains 13 residues. Per the germline V gene, CDR1 is MNHEY and CDR2 is SVGEGT. Trimming left V 5 bases short and J 3 bases short, with 8 bases between. Original analysis: Reference gene primer amplification gave nucleated cell count estimates. Profiling relied on immunoSEQ multiplex PCR, and the TCRdb table lists in-frame clones only, not all of them. That table is the source of V, J and clone size, and D and trimming were worked out from the DNA. The sample contains around 260,000 clones, roughly 86% of which appear only once. The sequenced sample consisted of peripheral blood. The receptor was derived from a man in his late teens or twenties with active or convalescent COVID-19. J is TRBJ2-1 and V is TRBV6-2 or TRBV6-3; D is undetermined. Here the CDR3 reads CASSPQNYNEQFF. The CDR3 DNA reads TGTGCCAGCAGTCCACAGAACTACAATGAGCAGTTCTTC.